This TCR beta chain is from a study of T cells after yellow fever vaccination. General study points: In post-booster samples, most primary-vaccination clones reappeared (just under 98% CD4, about 90% CD8). Secondary responses were weaker yet peaked faster, day 5 versus 15. The CD4 compartment and the CD8 compartment contained a small share of clonotypes in common.

Germline V lookup: CDR1 LGHNA, CDR2 YNFKEQ. The V and J ends lost 0 bases and 5 bases respectively, with 13 bases between them. This CDR3 has 15 amino acids. Of note for this clonotype: Its target is not known.

Universal primer sites and UMIs were introduced during 5'RACE template-switching synthesis of TCR cDNA. TCRdb re-called the 5' RACE reads through MiXCR, storing one row per CDR3 protein. Of fewer than 500,000 distinct CDR3 sequences listed, over 15% are singletons. Here the sequenced sample was PBMCs, taken before the yellow fever booster vaccination. The V call is TRBV4-2, the J call TRBJ2-5; D might be TRBD1 (6 bases). This TCR derives from a man aged 18 to 30 who received the YFV17D yellow fever vaccine. CDR3 bases: TGTGCCAGCAGCCAAGATTGGGGGCAGTGGGAGACCCAGTACTTC. Residues: CASSQDWGQWETQYF.